The present T cell receptor (beta chain) was sequenced within a study of T cell responses to AZD1222 COVID-19 vaccine. Findings and limits, study-wide: Increases in Spike-specific TCR breadth and depth were seen after two AZD1222 doses.

This clone was picked up one time. The antigen is not known. The V gene end was trimmed by 6 bases and the J gene end by 2 bases; junction bases not matched to a gene: 3. This CDR3 contains 14 residues. Germline CDR1 is MNHEY and CDR2 is SVGAGI. Some clones are missing from TCRdb's copy, which holds only in-frame ones; the method was immunoSEQ multiplex PCR. The sample lists about 140,000 clones; approximately 86% were seen once. The starting material was peripheral blood, obtained on day 0 of AZD1222 vaccination. The rearrangement links TRBV6-5 to TRBJ2-7; 11 bases line up with TRBD1. This TCR derives from an adult in good health. This CDR3 is CASSTGQGAYEQYF. As DNA, the CDR3 is TGTGCCAGCAGCACGGGACAGGGGGCCTACGAGCAGTACTTC.